This T cell receptor beta chain stems from a study of cytomegalovirus exposure and HLA in healthy donors. Both 60 Vbeta primers and 13 Jbeta primers went into the PCR. The method was immunoSEQ multiplex PCR; TCRdb's version includes in-frame clones alone and lacks a portion of them. The sample contains roughly 200,000 clones, 75% to 90% of which appear only once. This receptor was taken from a boy between 5 and 17 years old in good health and CMV-seronegative. Sequenced sample: PBMCs.

The CDR3 DNA reads as TGCGCCACCCCCCCCCGACAGTTTACTTCTAGCACAGATACGCAGTATTTT. Its translation: CATPPRQFTSSTDTQYF. V and J are TRBV4-1 and TRBJ2-3; D is perhaps TRBD1 (5 bases). The CDR3 sequence is 17 residues long. Trimming shortened V by 10 bases and J by 0 bases, and 23 bases separated the two germline ends. Per germline, CDR1 MGHRA and CDR2 YSYEKL.